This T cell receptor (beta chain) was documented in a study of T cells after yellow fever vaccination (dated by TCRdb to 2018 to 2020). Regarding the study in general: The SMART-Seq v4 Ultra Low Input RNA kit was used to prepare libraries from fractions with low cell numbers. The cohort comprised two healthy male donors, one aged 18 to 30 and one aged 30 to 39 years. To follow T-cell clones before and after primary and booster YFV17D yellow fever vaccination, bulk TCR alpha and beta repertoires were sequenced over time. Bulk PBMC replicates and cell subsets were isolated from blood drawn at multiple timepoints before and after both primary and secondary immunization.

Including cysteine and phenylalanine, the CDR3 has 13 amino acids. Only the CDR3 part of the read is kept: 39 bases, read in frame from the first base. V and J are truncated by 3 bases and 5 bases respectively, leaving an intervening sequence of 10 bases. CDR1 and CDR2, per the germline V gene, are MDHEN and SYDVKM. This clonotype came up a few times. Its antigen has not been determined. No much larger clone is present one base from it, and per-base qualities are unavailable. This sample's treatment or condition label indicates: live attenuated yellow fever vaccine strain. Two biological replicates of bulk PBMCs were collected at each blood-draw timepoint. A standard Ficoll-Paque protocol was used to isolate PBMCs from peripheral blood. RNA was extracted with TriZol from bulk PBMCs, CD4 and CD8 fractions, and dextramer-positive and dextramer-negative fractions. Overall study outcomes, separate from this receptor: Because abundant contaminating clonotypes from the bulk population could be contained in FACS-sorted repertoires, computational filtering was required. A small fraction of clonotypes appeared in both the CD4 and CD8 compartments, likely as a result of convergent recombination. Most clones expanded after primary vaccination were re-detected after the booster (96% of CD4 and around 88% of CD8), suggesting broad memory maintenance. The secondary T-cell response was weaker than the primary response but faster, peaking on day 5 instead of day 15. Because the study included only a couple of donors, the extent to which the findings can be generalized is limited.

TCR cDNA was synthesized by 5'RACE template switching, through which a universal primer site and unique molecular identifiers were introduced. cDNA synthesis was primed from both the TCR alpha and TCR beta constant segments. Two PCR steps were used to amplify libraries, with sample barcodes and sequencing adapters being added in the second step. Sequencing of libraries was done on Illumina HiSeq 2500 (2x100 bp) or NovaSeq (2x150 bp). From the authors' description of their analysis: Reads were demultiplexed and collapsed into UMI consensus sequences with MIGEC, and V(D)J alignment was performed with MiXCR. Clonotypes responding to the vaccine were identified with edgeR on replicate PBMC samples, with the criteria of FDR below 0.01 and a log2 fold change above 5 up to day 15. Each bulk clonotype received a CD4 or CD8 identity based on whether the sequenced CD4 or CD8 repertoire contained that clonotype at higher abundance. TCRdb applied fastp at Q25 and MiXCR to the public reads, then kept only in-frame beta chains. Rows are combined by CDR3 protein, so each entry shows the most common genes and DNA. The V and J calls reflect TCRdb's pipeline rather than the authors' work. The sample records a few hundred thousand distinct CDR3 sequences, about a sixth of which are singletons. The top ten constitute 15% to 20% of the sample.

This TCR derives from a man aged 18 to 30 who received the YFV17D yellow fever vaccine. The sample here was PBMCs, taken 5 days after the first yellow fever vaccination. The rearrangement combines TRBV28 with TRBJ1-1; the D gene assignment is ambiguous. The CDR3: CASSFRRVTEAFF. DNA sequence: TGTGCCAGCAGTTTTCGGAGGGTTACTGAAGCTTTCTTT.